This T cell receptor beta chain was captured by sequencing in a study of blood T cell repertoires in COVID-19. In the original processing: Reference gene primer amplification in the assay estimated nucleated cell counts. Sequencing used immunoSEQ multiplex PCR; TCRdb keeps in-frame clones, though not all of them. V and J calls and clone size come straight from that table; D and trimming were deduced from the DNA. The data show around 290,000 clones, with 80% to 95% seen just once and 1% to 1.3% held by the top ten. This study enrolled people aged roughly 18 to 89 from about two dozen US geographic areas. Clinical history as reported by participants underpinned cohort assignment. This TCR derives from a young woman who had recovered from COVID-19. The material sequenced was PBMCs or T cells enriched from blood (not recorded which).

The CDR3 sequence is CASSLAWQNNNSPLHF. DNA for the CDR3: TGTGCCAGCAGCTTAGCTTGGCAGAATAATAATTCACCCCTCCACTTT. The rearrangement joins TRBV7-2 to TRBJ1-6, with D unclear. This CDR3 spans 16 amino acids. Germline V lookup: CDR1 SGHTA, CDR2 FQGNSA. V was trimmed by 0 bases and J by 5 bases, leaving 11 bases between them.